These 19 T cell receptor beta chains were all obtained from the same sample, sequenced in a study of Graves' ophthalmopathy and Graves' hyperthyroidism. Amplification of TCR beta CDR3 regions used RNA transcripts. After a first-round RT-PCR with HTBI primers, a second-round multiplex PCR was run. TCRdb itself ran the multiplex PCR reads through MiXCR, one entry per CDR3 protein. The profile shows about 550,000 distinct CDR3 sequences, 35% to 45% of them singletons. The sequencing input was peripheral blood or thyroid tissue (not recorded which). Receptors originate from an adult man with Graves' hyperthyroidism.

This rearrangement joins TRBV5-1 to TRBJ2-7, with a possible D match to TRBD2 (5 bases). This CDR3 has 15 amino acids. Trimming stripped 0 bases from V and 0 bases from J, with 10 bases between. Germline assignment: CDR1 SGHRS and CDR2 YFSETQ. The CDR3 DNA reads as TGCGCCAGCAGCTTGGATAGGGCGGGCTCCTACGAGCAGTACTTC. This codes for CASSLDRAGSYEQYF.

The chain employs TRBV5-1 and TRBJ2-1; perhaps TRBD1 as D (5 bases). This CDR3 has 13 amino acids. Germline values: CDR1 SGHRS, CDR2 YFSETQ. V was pared by 1 base and J by 11 bases, with 13 bases between. DNA for the CDR3: TGCGCCAGCAGCTTGTTCCAGGACACCCAGCAGTTCTTC. This encodes CASSLFQDTQQFF.

In DNA, the CDR3 is TGTGCCACCAGCACTCGACAGGGGTGGTCTGAAGCTTTCTTT. It is translated as CATSTRQGWSEAFF. V gene TRBV15 combines with J gene TRBJ1-1, with 8 bases fitting TRBD1. V was clipped by 4 bases and J by 6 bases; unmatched bases: 7. Germline V gene lookup returns CDR1 LNHNV and CDR2 YYDKDF (reference sequence). The CDR3 runs 14 residues.

This clonotype was counted many times. The CDR3 sequence: CASSLDRKQETQYF. The CDR3 bases are TGTGCCAGCAGCTTGGACAGGAAACAAGAGACCCAGTACTTC. The gene calls are TRBV5-4 and TRBJ2-5, with D possibly being TRBD1 (5 bases). Germline lookup yields CDR1 SGHNT and CDR2 YYREEE (reference sequence). The V and J ends lost 0 bases and 2 bases respectively, with 8 bases between them. CDR3 length: 14 amino acids.

In the case of this clonotype: A read error may be the cause here, since a much bigger clone is one base away. This chain uses TRBV4-3 with TRBJ2-5, with TRBD2 matching over 8 bases. CDR1 LGHNA and CDR2 YSLEER come from the germline V gene. With V trimmed by 4 bases and J by 5 bases, 12 bases remained unmatched. CDR3 length: 16 residues. The DNA for the CDR3 is TGCGCCAGCAGCCGGCCTACGGGAGGGCCGAAGGAGACCCAGTACTTC. As protein: CASSRPTGGPKETQYF.

The chain employs TRBV6-5 and TRBJ2-1; D remains ambiguous. Trimming took off 2 bases at V and 0 bases at J, with 8 bases between the two ends. This CDR3 has 15 amino acids. Germline lookup yields CDR1 MNHEY and CDR2 SVGAGI. CDR3 sequence reads: CASSYGVSSYNEQFF. The DNA for the CDR3 is TGTGCCAGCAGTTACGGGGTGAGCTCCTACAATGAGCAGTTCTTC.

This clonotype was seen many times. The V call is TRBV2, the J call TRBJ2-7; 9 positions match TRBD2. The CDR3 contains 14 residues. Looked up from germline, CDR1 is SNHLY and CDR2 is FYNNEI. Trimming at V came to 1 base and at J to 7 bases, leaving 5 bases not matched to a gene. This CDR3 reads CASSEEREVGEQYF. The DNA for the CDR3 is TGTGCCAGCAGTGAAGAGCGGGAGGTGGGAGAGCAGTACTTC.

This clonotype was recorded many times. This chain links TRBV7-2 with TRBJ1-4; 7 bases align to TRBD1. CDR3 length: 14 residues. The J segment lost 8 bases and the V segment lost 1 base, leaving 4 bases of the junction unmatched. The germline CDR1 and CDR2 sequences are SGHTA and FQGNSA. The chain's CDR3 is CASSLGGTAEKLFF. The CDR3 DNA follows: TGTGCCAGCAGCTTAGGAGGGACAGCGGAAAAACTGTTTTTT. The full variable domain, completed using reference TRBV7-2 and TRBJ1-4, is GAGVSQSPSNKVTEKGKDVELRCDPISGHTALYWYRQSLGQGLEFLIYFQGNSAPDKSGLPSDRFSAERTGGSVSTLTIQRTQQEDSAVYLCASSLGGTAEKLFFGSGTQLSVL.

At least ten counts were recorded for this clonotype. Sequence at one end of the junction differs from germline and may be a read error. The gene calls are TRBV5-1 and TRBJ2-2, with D maybe TRBD2 (5 bases). CDR3 length: 15 residues. Germline V gene data show CDR1 as SGHRS and CDR2 as YFSETQ. The chain's CDR3 is CASSLEGSNTGELFF. Here the CDR3 DNA reads TGTGCCAGCAGCTTAGAGGGCAGCAACACCGGGGAGCTGTTTTTT. Full variable domain (missing parts from reference TRBV5-1 and TRBJ2-2): KAGVTQTPRYLIKTRGQQVTLSCSPISGHRSVSWYQQTPGQGLQFLFEYFSETQRNKGNFPGRFSGRQFSNSRSEMNVSTLELGDSALYLCASSLEGSNTGELFFGEGSRLTVL.

The chain links TRBV10-3 to TRBJ2-7; D not certain. CDR1 is ENHRY, CDR2 SYGVKD, per germline. There are 15 residues in the CDR3. V gave up 2 bases and J gave up 0 bases, with 11 bases separating them. The CDR3 loop reads CAISEDGLSSYEQYF. The CDR3, as DNA: TGTGCCATCAGTGAGGATGGGTTGAGCTCCTACGAGCAGTACTTC.

This clonotype was seen ten or more times. The rearrangement joins TRBV4-1 to TRBJ2-7, with 12 bases lining up with TRBD1. CDR1 and CDR2 (germline): MGHRA, YSYEKL. CDR3 length equals 15 residues. V trimming: 7 bases; J trimming: 5 bases; junction bases outside the gene matches: 9. The CDR3 region is CASNPGQGAVNEQYF. DNA for the CDR3: TGCGCCAGCAACCCGGGACAGGGGGCGGTCAACGAGCAGTACTTC.

Many counts were recorded for this clonotype. The rearrangement uses TRBV9 and TRBJ2-5; the D gene is possibly TRBD1 (5 bases). CDR1 SGDLS and CDR2 YYNGEE come from the germline V gene. The CDR3 runs 14 residues. V lost 3 bases, J lost 3 bases, and 12 bases lay in between. DNA for the CDR3: TGTGCCAGCAGCGCTGGCAGGGCGGAAGAGACCCAGTACTTC. Translating gives CASSAGRAEETQYF.

This clonotype was seen ten or more times. Relative to the germline gene, one junction end is altered; a read error may explain this. The gene calls are TRBV25-1 and TRBJ1-2; no clear D gene. CDR1 is MGHDK and CDR2 is SYGVNS in the germline V gene. The CDR3 sequence is 10 residues long. CDR3 in DNA: TGTGCCAGCAGTGAAATGTTGGGGAGCTTC. Residues: CASSEMLGSF.

Turning to this clonotype: Being one base from a much bigger clone, this may be a read error. V is TRBV7-8 and J is TRBJ1-2; tentatively, D is TRBD1 (5 bases). The germline gives CDR1 SGHVS, CDR2 FQNEAQ. There are 14 residues in the CDR3. The CDR3 DNA reads TGTGCCAGCAACTCAAGACAGAACCCTTATGGCTACGCCTTC. Residues: CASNSRQNPYGYAF.

The rearrangement links TRBV12-3 or TRBV12-4 to TRBJ1-2, with D perhaps TRBD1 (5 bases). V lost 6 bases to trimming and J lost 3 bases, with 17 bases between them. This CDR3 spans 15 amino acids. CDR3 region: CASSLTVGGDYGYTF. The CDR3 bases are TGTGCCAGCAGCCTCACGGTGGGGGGGGACTATGGCTACACCTTC.

The rearrangement joins TRBV7-9 to TRBJ1-2, with a possible D match to TRBD1 (5 bases). This CDR3 spans 16 amino acids. Germline V gene sequence: CDR1 SEHNR, CDR2 FQNEAQ (reference sequence). Trimming pared 5 bases from V and 2 bases from J, leaving 18 bases between. In nucleotides, the CDR3 is TGTGCCAGCAGCACTCCGGGACTAGCCTCCAACTATGGCTACACCTTC. Protein product: CASSTPGLASNYGYTF.

This clonotype was found a few times. The rearrangement uses TRBV24-1 and TRBJ2-3, with TRBD2 matching over 7 bases. V trimming: 4 bases; J trimming: 4 bases; junction bases outside the gene matches: 16. The germline CDR1 and CDR2 sequences are KGHDR and SFDVKD. The CDR3 loop spans 18 amino acids. CDR3 amino acids: CATSDPKPRTAGADTQYF. The CDR3 DNA reads TGTGCCACCAGTGACCCCAAACCTCGGACGGCGGGGGCAGATACGCAGTATTTT.

In regard to this clonotype: This may arise from a read error, as a much more abundant clone is one base away. Here the CDR3 reads CASMRSSGNAIYF. The CDR3 DNA follows: TGTGCCAGCATGAGAAGCTCTGGAAACGCCATATATTTT. V gene TRBV6-5 combines with J gene TRBJ1-3; no firm D call. The CDR3 contains 13 residues. Germline V gives CDR1 MNHEY, CDR2 SVGAGI.

This clonotype appeared many times. The CDR3 coding sequence is TGTGCCAGCAGCGTAGCCGGGACAGCGGATGGCTACACCTTC. Translation gives CASSVAGTADGYTF. The rearrangement uses TRBV9 and TRBJ1-2; TRBD1 aligns across 7 bases. The length of the CDR3 is 14 residues. In germline, CDR1 is SGDLS, CDR2 YYNGEE. With 0 bases clipped from V and 6 bases from J, the junction kept 5 bases outside the gene matches.